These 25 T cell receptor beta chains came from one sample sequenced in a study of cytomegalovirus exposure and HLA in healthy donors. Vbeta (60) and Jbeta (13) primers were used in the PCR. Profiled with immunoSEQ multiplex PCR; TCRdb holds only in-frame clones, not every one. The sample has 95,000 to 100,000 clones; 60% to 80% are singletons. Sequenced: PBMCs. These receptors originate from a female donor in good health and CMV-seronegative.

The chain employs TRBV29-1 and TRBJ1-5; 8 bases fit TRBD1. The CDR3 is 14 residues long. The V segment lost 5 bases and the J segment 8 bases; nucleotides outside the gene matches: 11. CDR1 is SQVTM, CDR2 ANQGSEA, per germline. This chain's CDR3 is CSVLDDRGIEPQHF. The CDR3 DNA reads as TGCAGCGTTTTAGATGACAGGGGAATTGAGCCCCAGCATTTT.

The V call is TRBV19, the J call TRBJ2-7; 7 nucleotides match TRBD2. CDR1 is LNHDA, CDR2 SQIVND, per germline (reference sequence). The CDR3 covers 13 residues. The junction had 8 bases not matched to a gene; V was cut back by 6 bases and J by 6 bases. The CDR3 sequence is CASSGGRSPEQYF. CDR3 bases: TGTGCCAGTAGCGGCGGGAGATCCCCCGAGCAGTACTTC.

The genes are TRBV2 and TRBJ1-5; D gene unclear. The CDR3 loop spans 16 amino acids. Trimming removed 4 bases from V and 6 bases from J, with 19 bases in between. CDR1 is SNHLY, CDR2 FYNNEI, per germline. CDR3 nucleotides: TGTGCCAGCAGTGGGGGAGGAGGGAGTAGTCGTCAGCCCCAGCATTTT. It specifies CASSGGGGSSRQPQHF.

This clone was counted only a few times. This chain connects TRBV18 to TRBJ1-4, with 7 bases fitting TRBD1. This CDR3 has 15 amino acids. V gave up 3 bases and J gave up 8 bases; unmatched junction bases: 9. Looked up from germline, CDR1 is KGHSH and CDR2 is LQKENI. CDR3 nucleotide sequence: TGTGCCAGCTCACCGGAACAGGGACAGTTCGAAAAACTGTTTTTT. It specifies CASSPEQGQFEKLFF.

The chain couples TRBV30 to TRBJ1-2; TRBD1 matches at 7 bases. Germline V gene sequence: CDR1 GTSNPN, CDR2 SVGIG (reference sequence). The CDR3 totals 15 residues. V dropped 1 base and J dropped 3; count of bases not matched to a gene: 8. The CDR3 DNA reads TGTGCCTGGAGTGGCCGGGACAGCCTTTACTATGGCTACACCTTC. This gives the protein CAWSGRDSLYYGYTF. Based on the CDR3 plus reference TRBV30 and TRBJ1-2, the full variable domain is SQTIHQWPATLVQPVGSPLSLECTVEGTSNPNLYWYRQAAGRGLQLLFYSVGIGQISSEVPQNLSASRPQDRQFILSSKKLLLSDSGFYLCAWSGRDSLYYGYTFGSGTRLTVV.

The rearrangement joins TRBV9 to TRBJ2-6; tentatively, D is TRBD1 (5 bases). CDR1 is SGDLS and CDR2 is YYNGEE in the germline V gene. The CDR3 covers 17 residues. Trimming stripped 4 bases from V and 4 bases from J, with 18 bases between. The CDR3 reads CASSLPQGAGGANVLTF. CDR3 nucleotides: TGTGCCAGCAGCTTGCCTCAGGGCGCAGGAGGGGCCAACGTCCTGACTTTC.

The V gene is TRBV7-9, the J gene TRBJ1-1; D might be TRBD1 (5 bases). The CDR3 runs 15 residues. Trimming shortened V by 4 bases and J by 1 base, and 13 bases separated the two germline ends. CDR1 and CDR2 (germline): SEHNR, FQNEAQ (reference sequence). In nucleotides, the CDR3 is TGTGCCAGCAGCTACGCTGGCGGGGGGAACACTGAAGCTTTCTTT. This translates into CASSYAGGGNTEAFF.

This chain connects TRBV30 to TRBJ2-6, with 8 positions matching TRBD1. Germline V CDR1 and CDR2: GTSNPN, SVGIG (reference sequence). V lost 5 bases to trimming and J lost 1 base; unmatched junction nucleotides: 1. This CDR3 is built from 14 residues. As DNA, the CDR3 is TGTGCCTGGCGGGACAGGTCTGGGGCCAACGTCCTGACTTTC. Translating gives CAWRDRSGANVLTF.

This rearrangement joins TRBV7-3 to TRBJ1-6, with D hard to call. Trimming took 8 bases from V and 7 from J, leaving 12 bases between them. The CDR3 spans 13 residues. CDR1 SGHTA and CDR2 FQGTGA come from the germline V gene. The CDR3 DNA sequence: TGTGCCAGCGCGGCCACCCCAAATTCACCCCTCCACTTT. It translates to CASAATPNSPLHF.

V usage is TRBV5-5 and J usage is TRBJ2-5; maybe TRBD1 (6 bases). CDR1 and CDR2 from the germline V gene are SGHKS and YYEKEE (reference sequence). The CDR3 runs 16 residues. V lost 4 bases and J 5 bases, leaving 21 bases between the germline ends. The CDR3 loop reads CASSPTRDRSGETQYF. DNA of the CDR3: TGTGCCAGCAGCCCGACCCGAGACAGGTCGGGGGAGACCCAGTACTTC. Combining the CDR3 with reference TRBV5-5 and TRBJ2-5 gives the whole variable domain DAGVTQSPTHLIKTRGQQVTLRCSPISGHKSVSWYQQVLGQGPQFIFQYYEKEERGRGNFPDRFSARQFPNYSSELNVNALLLGDSALYLCASSPTRDRSGETQYFGPGTRLLVL.

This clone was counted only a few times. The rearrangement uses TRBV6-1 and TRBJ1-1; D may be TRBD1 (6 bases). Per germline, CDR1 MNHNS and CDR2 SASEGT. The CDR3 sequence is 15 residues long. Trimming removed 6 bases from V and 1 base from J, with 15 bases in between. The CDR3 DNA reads TGTGCCAGCAGACTAGAACTACAGGGGAACACTGAAGCTTTCTTT. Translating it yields CASRLELQGNTEAFF.

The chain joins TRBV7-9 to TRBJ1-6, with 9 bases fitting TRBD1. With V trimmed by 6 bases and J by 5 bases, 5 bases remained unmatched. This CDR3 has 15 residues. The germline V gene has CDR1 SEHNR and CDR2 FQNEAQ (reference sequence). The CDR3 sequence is CASRQGAFDNSPLHF. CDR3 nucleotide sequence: TGTGCCAGCAGACAGGGGGCGTTCGATAATTCACCCCTCCACTTT.

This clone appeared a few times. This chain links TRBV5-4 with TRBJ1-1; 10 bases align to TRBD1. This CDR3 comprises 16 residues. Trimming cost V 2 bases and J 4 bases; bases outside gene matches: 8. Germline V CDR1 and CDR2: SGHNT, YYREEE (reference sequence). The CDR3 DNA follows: TGTGCCAGCAGCTTAGGGACAGGGGTTCGTGGCACTGAAGCTTTCTTT. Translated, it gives CASSLGTGVRGTEAFF.

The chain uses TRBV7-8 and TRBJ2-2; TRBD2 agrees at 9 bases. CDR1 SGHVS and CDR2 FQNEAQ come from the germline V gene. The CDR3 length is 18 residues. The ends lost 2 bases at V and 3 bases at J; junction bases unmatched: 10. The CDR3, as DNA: TGTGCCAGCAGCTTACAGCCAGCGGGAGGAAGGGACACCGGGGAGCTGTTTTTT. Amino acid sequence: CASSLQPAGGRDTGELFF. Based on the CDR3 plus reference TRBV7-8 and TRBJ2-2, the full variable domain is GAGVSQSPRYKVAKRGQDVALRCDPISGHVSLFWYQQALGQGPEFLTYFQNEAQLDKSGLPSDRFFAERPEGSVSTLKIQRTQQEDSAVYLCASSLQPAGGRDTGELFFGEGSRLTVL.

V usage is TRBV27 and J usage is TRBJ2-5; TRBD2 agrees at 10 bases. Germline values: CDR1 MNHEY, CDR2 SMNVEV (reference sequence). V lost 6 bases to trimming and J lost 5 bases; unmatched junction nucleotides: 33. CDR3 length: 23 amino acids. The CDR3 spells CASRFRPPDPGGSSGGLWETQYF. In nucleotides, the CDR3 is TGTGCCAGCAGGTTCCGACCGCCCGACCCAGGGGGCAGTAGCGGGGGGCTATGGGAGACCCAGTACTTC.

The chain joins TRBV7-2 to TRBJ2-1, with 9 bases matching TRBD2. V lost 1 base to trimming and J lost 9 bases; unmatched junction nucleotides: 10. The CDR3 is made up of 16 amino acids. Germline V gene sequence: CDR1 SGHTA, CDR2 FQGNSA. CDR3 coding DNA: TGTGCCAGCAGCTTAGGAAAGGGACTAGCAGGAGTTGAGCAGTTCTTC. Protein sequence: CASSLGKGLAGVEQFF. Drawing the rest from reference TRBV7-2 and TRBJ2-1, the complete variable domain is GAGVSQSPSNKVTEKGKDVELRCDPISGHTALYWYRQSLGQGLEFLIYFQGNSAPDKSGLPSDRFSAERTGGSVSTLTIQRTQQEDSAVYLCASSLGKGLAGVEQFFGPGTRLTVL.

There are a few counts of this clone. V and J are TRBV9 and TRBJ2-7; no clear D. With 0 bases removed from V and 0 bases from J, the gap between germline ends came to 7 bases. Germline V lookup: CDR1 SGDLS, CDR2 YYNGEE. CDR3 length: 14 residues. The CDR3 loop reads CASSVGASSYEQYF. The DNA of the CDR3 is TGTGCCAGCAGCGTAGGTGCCAGCTCCTACGAGCAGTACTTC.

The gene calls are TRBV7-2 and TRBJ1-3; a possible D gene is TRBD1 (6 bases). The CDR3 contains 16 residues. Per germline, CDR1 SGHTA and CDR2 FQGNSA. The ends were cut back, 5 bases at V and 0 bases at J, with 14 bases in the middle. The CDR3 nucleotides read TGTGCCAGCAGCCAAAACAGGGCCTCCTCTGGAAACACCATATATTTT. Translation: CASSQNRASSGNTIYF.

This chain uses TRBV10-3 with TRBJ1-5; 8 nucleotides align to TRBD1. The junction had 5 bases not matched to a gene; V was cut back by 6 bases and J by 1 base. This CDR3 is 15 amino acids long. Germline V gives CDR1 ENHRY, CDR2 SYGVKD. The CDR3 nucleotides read TGTGCCATCAGCGACAGGGGTCCCAGCAATCAGCCCCAGCATTTT. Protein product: CAISDRGPSNQPQHF.

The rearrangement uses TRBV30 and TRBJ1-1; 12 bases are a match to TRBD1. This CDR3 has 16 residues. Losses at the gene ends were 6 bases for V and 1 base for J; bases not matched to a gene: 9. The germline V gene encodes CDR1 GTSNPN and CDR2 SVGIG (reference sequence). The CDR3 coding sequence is TGTGCCTGCGATTTCGGGACAGGGGGCGGGAACACTGAAGCTTTCTTT. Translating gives CACDFGTGGGNTEAFF.

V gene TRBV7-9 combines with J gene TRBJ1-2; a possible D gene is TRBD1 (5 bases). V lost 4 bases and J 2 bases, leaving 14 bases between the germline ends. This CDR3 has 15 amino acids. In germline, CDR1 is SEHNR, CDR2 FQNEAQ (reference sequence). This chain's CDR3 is CASSSLSRANYGYTF. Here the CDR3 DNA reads TGTGCCAGCAGCTCCTTATCCAGGGCGAACTATGGCTACACCTTC.

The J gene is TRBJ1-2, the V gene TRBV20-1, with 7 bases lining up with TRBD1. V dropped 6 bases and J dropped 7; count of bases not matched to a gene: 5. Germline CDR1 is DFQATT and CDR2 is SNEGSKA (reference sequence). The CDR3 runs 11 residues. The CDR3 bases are TGCAGTGCCCCGGGACAGCCTGGCTACACCTTC. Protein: CSAPGQPGYTF.

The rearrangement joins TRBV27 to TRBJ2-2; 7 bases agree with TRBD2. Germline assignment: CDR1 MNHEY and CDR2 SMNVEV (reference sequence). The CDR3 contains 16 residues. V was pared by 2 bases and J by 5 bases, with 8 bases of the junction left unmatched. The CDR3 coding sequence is TGTGCCAGCAGTTTAGGGTTGTGGGGGGGAACCGGGGAGCTGTTTTTT. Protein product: CASSLGLWGGTGELFF.

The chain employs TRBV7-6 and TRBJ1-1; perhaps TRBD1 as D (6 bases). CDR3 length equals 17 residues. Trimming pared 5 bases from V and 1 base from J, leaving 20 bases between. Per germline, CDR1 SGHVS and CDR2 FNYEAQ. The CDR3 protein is CASSIRRAGASNTEAFF. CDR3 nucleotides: TGTGCCAGCAGCATCCGTAGAGCAGGGGCGTCGAACACTGAAGCTTTCTTT.

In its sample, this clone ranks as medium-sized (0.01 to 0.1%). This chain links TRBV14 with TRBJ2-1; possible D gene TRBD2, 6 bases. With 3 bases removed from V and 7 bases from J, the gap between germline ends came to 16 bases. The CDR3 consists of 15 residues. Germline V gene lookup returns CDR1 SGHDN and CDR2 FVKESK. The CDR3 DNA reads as TGTGCCAGCAGCCATTCAGGGCTAGCGCGTAATGAGCAGTTCTTC. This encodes CASSHSGLARNEQFF.